The 14 T cell receptor beta chains below come from one sample, sequenced in a study of T cells after yellow fever vaccination. TCRdb re-called the 5' RACE reads with MiXCR, one entry per CDR3 protein. This sample has about 25,000 distinct CDR3 sequences, with around 3.5% found just once. This material consisted of PBMCs, either bulk or a sorted T-cell subset (CD4+, CD8+, memory, or dextramer-sorted; not recorded which), taken about 41 days after the first yellow fever vaccination. Every receptor here comes from a man younger than 35 who received the YFV17D yellow fever vaccine.

This clonotype ranks as medium-sized. V and J are TRBV12-3 or TRBV12-4 and TRBJ2-1; weak D call: TRBD2 (7 bases). Trimming took 3 bases from V and 2 from J, leaving 17 bases between them. The CDR3 contains 17 residues. CDR3 region: CASSLSSGGKTYNEQFF. The CDR3 DNA is TGTGCCAGCAGTTTGAGTTCGGGGGGCAAAACCTACAATGAGCAGTTCTTC.

On this clonotype itself: A much larger clone lies one base from this, so it may be a read error. This chain uses TRBV5-5 with TRBJ2-4; tentative D call: TRBD2 (6 bases). The CDR3 totals 13 residues. CDR1 is SGHKS, CDR2 YYEKEE, per germline (reference sequence). CDR3 bases: TGTGTCAGCAGCTTGGACCTGGAGGGAATTCAGTACTTC. Translating it yields CVSSLDLEGIQYF.

By sample fraction, this clonotype is medium-sized. The chain couples TRBV29-1 to TRBJ2-2; D gene unclear. The CDR3 covers 13 residues. CDR1 is SQVTM, CDR2 ANQGSEA, per germline. Trimming left V 3 bases short and J 4 bases short, with 9 bases between. The CDR3 here is CSVDGLGTGELFF. The DNA for the CDR3 is TGCAGCGTTGACGGCCTAGGCACCGGGGAGCTGTTTTTT.

This clonotype was seen ten or more times. This chain uses TRBV28 with TRBJ2-3; a weak D match, TRBD1 (5 bases). This CDR3 spans 15 amino acids. Germline V gene lookup returns CDR1 MDHEN and CDR2 SYDVKM. Trimming left V 7 bases short and J 1 base short, with 15 bases between. CDR3 loop: CASTPAGAGTDTQYF. CDR3 sequence (DNA): TGTGCCAGCACCCCTGCTGGGGCCGGCACAGATACGCAGTATTTT.

This clonotype was recorded at least ten times. The rearrangement uses TRBV7-2 and TRBJ2-3; possibly TRBD2 for D (5 bases). CDR3 size: 13 residues. The germline gives CDR1 SGHTA, CDR2 FQGNSA. V shed 3 bases and J shed 4 bases, with 8 bases lying between them. In nucleotides, the CDR3 is TGTGCCAGCAGCTTTGGACTGGCAGATACGCAGTATTTT. Residues: CASSFGLADTQYF.

This clonotype was found many times. The chain carries TRBV6-5 and TRBJ2-7, with D possibly matching TRBD2 (6 bases). V was trimmed by 2 bases and J by 2 bases, leaving 13 bases between them. This CDR3 has 15 amino acids. The germline V gene has CDR1 MNHEY and CDR2 SVGAGI. In DNA, the CDR3 is TGTGCCAGCAGTTACGAGGGGACTTTGCCCTACGAGCAGTACTTC. This sequence encodes CASSYEGTLPYEQYF.

This clonotype is classed as medium-sized. The gene calls are TRBV7-2 and TRBJ2-3; no clear D. The V and J ends lost 2 bases and 8 bases respectively, with 17 bases between them. Germline CDR1 is SGHTA and CDR2 is FQGNSA. The CDR3 totals 15 residues. The CDR3 region is CASSLNIDKASTQYF. In DNA, the CDR3 is TGTGCCAGCAGCTTAAACATCGACAAGGCCAGTACGCAGTATTTT. Complete variable domain (other parts from reference TRBV7-2 and TRBJ2-3): GAGVSQSPSNKVTEKGKDVELRCDPISGHTALYWYRQSLGQGLEFLIYFQGNSAPDKSGLPSDRFSAERTGGSVSTLTIQRTQQEDSAVYLCASSLNIDKASTQYFGPGTRLTVL.

This clonotype was recorded many times. The rearrangement links TRBV25-1 to TRBJ1-5; perhaps TRBD1 as D (6 bases). Trimming pared 6 bases from V and 7 bases from J, leaving 13 bases between. This CDR3 is 13 amino acids long. CDR1 MGHDK and CDR2 SYGVNS come from the germline V gene. CDR3 bases: TGTGCCAGCAGACAGGGTTACGACCAGCCCCAGCATTTT. It is translated as CASRQGYDQPQHF.

This clonotype was observed many times. The CDR3 sequence: CASSFGGRTNEKLFF. The DNA for the CDR3 is TGTGCCAGCAGCTTCGGGGGTCGAACTAATGAAAAACTGTTTTTT. V gene TRBV5-4 combines with J gene TRBJ1-4; perhaps TRBD1 as D (5 bases). The CDR3 totals 15 residues. Per germline, CDR1 SGHNT and CDR2 YYREEE (reference sequence). The ends were cut back, 2 bases at V and 1 base at J, with 9 bases in the middle.

The sample holds many counts of this clonotype. V usage is TRBV20-1 and J usage is TRBJ2-3; 9 bases are a match to TRBD2. Trimming took 6 bases from V and 5 from J; bases not matched to a gene: 12. CDR3 size: 15 residues. Germline CDR1 and CDR2: DFQATT and SNEGSKA (reference sequence). The CDR3 nucleotides are TGCAGTGCCGAGGTCGGGCGGGGGGGCCAAGATACGCAGTATTTT. It specifies CSAEVGRGGQDTQYF.

This chain joins TRBV6-1 and TRBJ2-7; D could derive from TRBD1 or TRBD2 (5 bases each). V was clipped by 4 bases and J by 0 bases, with 19 bases between them. CDR3 length equals 17 residues. Germline loops: CDR1 MNHNS, CDR2 SASEGT. The CDR3 reads CASSGNRGRSHSYEQYF. CDR3 coding DNA: TGTGCCAGCAGTGGGAACCGGGGCCGATCTCACTCCTACGAGCAGTACTTC.

This clonotype was recorded at least ten times. The chain is built from TRBV12-3 or TRBV12-4 and TRBJ2-6; D unresolved. V was trimmed by 3 bases and J by 0 bases, leaving 3 bases between them. The CDR3 consists of 14 residues. This CDR3 is CASSFASGANVLTF. In DNA form, the CDR3 reads TGTGCCAGCAGTTTTGCCTCTGGGGCCAACGTCCTGACTTTC.

The table lists this clonotype with many counts. V usage is TRBV18 and J usage is TRBJ2-5; D is unclear. V was trimmed by 3 bases and J by 2 bases, leaving 7 bases between them. The CDR3 totals 13 residues. Germline loops: CDR1 KGHSH, CDR2 LQKENI. The CDR3 sequence is CASSPAVQETQYF. CDR3 DNA sequence: TGTGCCAGCTCACCTGCCGTACAAGAGACCCAGTACTTC.

In its sample, this clonotype ranks as medium-sized. This rearrangement joins TRBV12-3 or TRBV12-4 to TRBJ2-2; 10 nucleotides agree with TRBD1. V shed 6 bases and J 6 bases; nucleotides not matched to a gene: 1. The CDR3 runs 13 residues. Written as DNA, the CDR3 is TGTGCCAGCAGGGGGACAGGGGCCGGGGAGCTGTTTTTT. It is translated as CASRGTGAGELFF.